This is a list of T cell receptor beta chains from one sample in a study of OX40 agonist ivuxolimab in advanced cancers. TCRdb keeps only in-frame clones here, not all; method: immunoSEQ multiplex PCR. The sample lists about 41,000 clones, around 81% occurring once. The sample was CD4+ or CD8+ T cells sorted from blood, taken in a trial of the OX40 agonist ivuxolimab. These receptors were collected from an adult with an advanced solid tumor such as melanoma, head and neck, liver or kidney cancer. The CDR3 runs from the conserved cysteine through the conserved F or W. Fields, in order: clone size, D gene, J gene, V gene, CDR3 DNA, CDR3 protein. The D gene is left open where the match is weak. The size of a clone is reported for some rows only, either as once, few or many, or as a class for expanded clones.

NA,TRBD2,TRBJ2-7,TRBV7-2,TGTGCCAGCAGCTTTGGGACTACCCCCTACGAGCAGTACTTC,CASSFGTTPYEQYF
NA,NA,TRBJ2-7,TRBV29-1,TGCAGCGTTGAAGGGCAACGGTGGGGGGAGCAGTACTTC,CSVEGQRWGEQYF
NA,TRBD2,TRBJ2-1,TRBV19,TGTGCCAGTAGTGCCCAAAAACCGGGACTAGCGGGAGGGCCTAATTACAATGAGCAGTTCTTC,CASSAQKPGLAGGPNYNEQFF
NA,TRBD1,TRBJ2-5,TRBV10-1,TGCGCCAGCAGTACCGGGACAGGGGGCTTTGAGACCCAGTACTTC,CASSTGTGGFETQYF
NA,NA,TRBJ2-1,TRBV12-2,TGTGCAAGTCGCTTAGTCTGGCGGGAGTGTTACAATGAGCAGTTCTTC,CASRLVWRECYNEQFF
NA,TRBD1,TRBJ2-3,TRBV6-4,TGTGCCAGCAGTGACCCTCGATGGACAGGGATTTTGGATACGCAGTATTTT,CASSDPRWTGILDTQYF
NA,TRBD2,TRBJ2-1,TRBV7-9,TGTGCCAGCAGCTTTGCGGGAGGGGAGCAGTTCTTC,CASSFAGGEQFF
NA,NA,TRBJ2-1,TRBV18,TGTGCCAGCTCGCCCGGTAGCAATGAGCAGTTCTTC,CASSPGSNEQFF
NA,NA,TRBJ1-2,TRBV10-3,TGTGCCATCACTGGCGGGGACTATGGCTACACCTTC,CAITGGDYGYTF
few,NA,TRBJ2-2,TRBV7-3,TGTGCCAGCAGCCAAGGGGGAAGTGACGGGGAGCTGTTTTTT,CASSQGGSDGELFF
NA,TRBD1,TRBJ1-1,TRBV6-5,TGTGCCAGCAGCCCCAGGGGGGGGCAAAACACTGAAGCTTTCTTT,CASSPRGGQNTEAFF
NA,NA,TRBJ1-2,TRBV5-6,TGTGCCAGCAGCTTGGGGTCTAACTATGGCTACACCTTC,CASSLGSNYGYTF
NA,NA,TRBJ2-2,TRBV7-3,TGTGCCAGCAGCTTAGGGACGGCGAACACCGGGGAGCTGTTTTTT,CASSLGTANTGELFF
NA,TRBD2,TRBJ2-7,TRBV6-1,TGTGCCAGCAGTGTGGGACTAGCGTGGAACGAGCAGTACTTC,CASSVGLAWNEQYF
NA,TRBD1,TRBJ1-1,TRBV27,TGTGCCAGCAGTTTACGGACAGGGGTGAACACTGAAGCTTTCTTT,CASSLRTGVNTEAFF
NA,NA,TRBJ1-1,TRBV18,TGTGCCAGCTCCCTCGGACAAATCCCTGAAGCTTTCTTT,CASSLGQIPEAFF
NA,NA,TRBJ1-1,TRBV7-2,TGTGCCAGCAGCTTCTTGCAGGCAGGCCAAGCTTTCTTT,CASSFLQAGQAFF
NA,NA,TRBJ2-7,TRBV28,TGTGCCAGCAGCGAACCGGGACACAACTACGAGCAGTACTTC,CASSEPGHNYEQYF
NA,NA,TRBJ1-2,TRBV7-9,TGTGCCAGCAGCCAGGACGGCTATGGCTACACCTTC,CASSQDGYGYTF
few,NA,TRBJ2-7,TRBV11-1,TGTGCCAGCAGCGCGACTTCCTTATCCTACGAGCAGTACTTC,CASSATSLSYEQYF
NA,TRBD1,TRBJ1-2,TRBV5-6,TGTGCCAGCAGCTCGCCCGACAGGGGGAACTATGGCTACACCTTC,CASSSPDRGNYGYTF
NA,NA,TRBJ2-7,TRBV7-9,TGTGCCAGCAGCTTCGGGAACCGCTACGAGCAGTACTTC,CASSFGNRYEQYF
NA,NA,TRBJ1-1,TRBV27,TGTGCCAGCAGTTTTAAGGTGGGTAGGGGAGCTGAAGCTTTCTTT,CASSFKVGRGAEAFF
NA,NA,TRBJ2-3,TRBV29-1,TGCAGCGTCCTTGCTATAATCTCAGATACGCAGTATTTT,CSVLAIISDTQYF
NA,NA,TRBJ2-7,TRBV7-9,TGTGCCAGCAGCTTGAGGCAGGGGTCGTACGAGCAGTACTTC,CASSLRQGSYEQYF
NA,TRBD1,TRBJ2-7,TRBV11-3,TGTGCCAGCAGCTTAGACGCAGGGGGAGTCTACGAGCAGTACTTC,CASSLDAGGVYEQYF
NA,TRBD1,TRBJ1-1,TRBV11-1,TGTGCCAGCAGCCCCGGGACAGAGAACACTGAAGCTTTCTTT,CASSPGTENTEAFF
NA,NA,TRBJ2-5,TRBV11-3,TGTGCCAGCAGCTTAGGGTCTAAAGTGGAGACCCAGTACTTC,CASSLGSKVETQYF
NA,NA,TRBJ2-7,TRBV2,TGTGCCAGCAGCAACAGGGGGGGCGAGCAGTACTTC,CASSNRGGEQYF
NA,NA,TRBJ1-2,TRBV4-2,TGTGCCAGCAGCCAAGATCTTGGGGGCTACACCTTC,CASSQDLGGYTF
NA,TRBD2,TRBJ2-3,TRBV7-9,TGTGCCAGCAGCCCCTTACTAGCGGGAGGGCAGCAAGATACGCAGTATTTT,CASSPLLAGGQQDTQYF
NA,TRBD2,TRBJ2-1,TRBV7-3,TGTGCCAGCAGCAAACCGGGACTAGCGGAATACAATGAGCAGTTCTTC,CASSKPGLAEYNEQFF
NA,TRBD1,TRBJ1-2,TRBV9,TGTGCCAGCAGCGAGGGGGAGGGGGCGCTTATCTTTCAGGGCTACACCTTC,CASSEGEGALIFQGYTF
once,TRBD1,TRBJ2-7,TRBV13,TGTGCCAGCAGCCCGGACAGGGAGGTTTCTGAGTACTTC,CASSPDREVSEYF
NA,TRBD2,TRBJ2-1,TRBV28,TGTGCCACCACGGGGGGAGGCGGGAGAGCCTACAATGAGCAGTTCTTC,CATTGGGGRAYNEQFF
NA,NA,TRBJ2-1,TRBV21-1,TGTGCCAGTGGAGGGGCGGGACAGCCTTCCTACAATGAGCAGTTCTTC,CASGGAGQPSYNEQFF
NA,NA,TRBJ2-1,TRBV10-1,TGCGCCAGCAGTGAGGCCTCGTTCAGGGGGGGTTTCGGTGAGCAGTTCTTC,CASSEASFRGGFGEQFF
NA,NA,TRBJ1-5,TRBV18,TGTGCCAGCCGGACGGGGGAACAGCCCCAGCATTTT,CASRTGEQPQHF
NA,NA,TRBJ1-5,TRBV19,TGTGCCAGTACCTCCAGTGAATATCATAGCAATCAGCCCCAGCATTTT,CASTSSEYHSNQPQHF
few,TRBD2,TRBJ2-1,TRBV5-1,TGCGCCAGCAGTGGACTAGCGGGAGAGGTTGAGCAGTTCTTC,CASSGLAGEVEQFF